A single TCR beta chain is shown here with its context. Its target is not known. In the authors' methods: Filtering was not the same, since immunoSEQ gave junction-only sequences without quality scores. Clones were sequenced by immunoSEQ multiplex PCR, and TCRdb holds only the in-frame ones, with some missing. From that table come the V and J calls and clone size; the DNA was used to work out D and trimming. The table has about 490,000 clones, 70% to 80% seen once. Every contributor of samples was a Caucasian grown-up residing in Nashville, Tennessee. The record originates from a study of shared clonotypes between healthy human individuals. The study's findings and limits: Genetic and exposure-history diversity was limited by the small donor number.

The sequence was obtained from a woman aged 40 to 50 in good health. Some clones in this sample may be carry-over from other donors' samples. Specimen: PBMCs.

The CDR3 is CASTHNRGGDTEAFF. In DNA, the CDR3 is TGTGCCAGCACCCATAACAGGGGAGGGGACACTGAAGCTTTCTTT. The chain couples TRBV27 to TRBJ1-1, with TRBD1 identical over 7 bases. The V gene's germline CDR1 is MNHEY and CDR2 SMNVEV (reference sequence). The CDR3 covers 15 residues. Germline trimming cut 7 bases from V and 3 bases from J; bases unmatched to any gene: 11.